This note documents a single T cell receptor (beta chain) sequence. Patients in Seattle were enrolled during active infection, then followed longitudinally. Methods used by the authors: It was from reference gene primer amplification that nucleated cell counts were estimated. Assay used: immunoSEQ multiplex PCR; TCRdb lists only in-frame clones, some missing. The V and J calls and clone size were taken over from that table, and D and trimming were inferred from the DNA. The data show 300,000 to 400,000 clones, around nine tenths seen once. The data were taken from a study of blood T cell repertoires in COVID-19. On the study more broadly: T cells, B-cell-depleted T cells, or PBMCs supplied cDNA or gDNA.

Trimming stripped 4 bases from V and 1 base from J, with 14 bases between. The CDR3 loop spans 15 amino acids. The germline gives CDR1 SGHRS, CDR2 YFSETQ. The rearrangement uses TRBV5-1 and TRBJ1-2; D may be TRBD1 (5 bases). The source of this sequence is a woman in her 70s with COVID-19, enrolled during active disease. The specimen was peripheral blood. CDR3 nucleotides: TGCGCCAGCAGCCCGGACATCCCGTTTAACTATGGCTACACCTTC. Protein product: CASSPDIPFNYGYTF.